The clone carrying this T cell receptor beta chain has at least ten counts. Its cognate antigen is unknown. Reverse transcribing all isolated RNA meant expressed TCRB transcripts were sequenced. Sequencing was performed with immunoSEQ multiplex PCR; in TCRdb, only in-frame clones are kept and a portion is missing. The data contain some 120,000 clones, around a sixth of them singletons. CDR3 size: 10 residues. After removal of 10 bases from V and 5 bases from J, the junction contained 0 bases not matched to a gene. From germline, CDR1 is SNHLY and CDR2 FYNNEI. The data belong to a study of beta chain features in type 1 diabetes. Points from the study as a whole: VDJ junctions from type 1 diabetes patients carried fewer insertions and larger deletions. TCRB CDR3s were moderately but significantly shorter in Type 1 diabetes patients in all four CD4+ subsets.

The V gene is TRBV2, the J gene TRBJ2-3; 7 bases are shared with TRBD1. Specimen: central memory CD4+ T cells from blood. The receptor was derived from a man between 18 and 29 years old with type 1 diabetes. CDR3 region: CATGGDTQYF. CDR3 nucleotides: TGTGCCACAGGGGGAGATACGCAGTATTTT. Drawing the rest from reference TRBV2 and TRBJ2-3, the complete variable domain is EPEVTQTPSHQVTQMGQEVILRCVPISNHLYFYWYRQILGQKVEFLVSFYNNEISEKSEIFDDQFSVERPDGSNFTLKIRSTKLEDSAMYFCATGGDTQYFGPGTRLTVL.